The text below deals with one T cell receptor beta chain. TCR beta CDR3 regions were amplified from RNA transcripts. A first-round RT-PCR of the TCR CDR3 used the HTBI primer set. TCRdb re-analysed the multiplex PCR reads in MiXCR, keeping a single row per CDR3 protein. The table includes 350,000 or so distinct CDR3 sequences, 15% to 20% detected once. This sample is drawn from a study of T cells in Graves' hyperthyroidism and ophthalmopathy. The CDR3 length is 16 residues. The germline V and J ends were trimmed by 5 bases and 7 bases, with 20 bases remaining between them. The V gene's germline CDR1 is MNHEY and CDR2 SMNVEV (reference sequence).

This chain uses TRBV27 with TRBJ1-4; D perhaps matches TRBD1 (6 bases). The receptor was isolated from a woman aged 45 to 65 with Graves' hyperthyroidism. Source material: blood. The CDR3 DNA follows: TGTGCCAGCAGTCAGGGGACCCAAGGAGGTGTTGAAAAACTGTTTTTT. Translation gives CASSQGTQGGVEKLFF.